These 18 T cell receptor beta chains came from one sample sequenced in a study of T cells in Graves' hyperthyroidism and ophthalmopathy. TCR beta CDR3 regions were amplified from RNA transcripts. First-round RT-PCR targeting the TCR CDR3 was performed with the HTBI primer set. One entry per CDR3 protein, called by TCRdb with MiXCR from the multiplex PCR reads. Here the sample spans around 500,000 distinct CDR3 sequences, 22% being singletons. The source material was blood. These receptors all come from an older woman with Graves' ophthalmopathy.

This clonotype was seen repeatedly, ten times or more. The CDR3 DNA follows: TGTGCCTGGAGGGCCCCTAACATTCAGTACTTC. Protein: CAWRAPNIQYF. The J gene is TRBJ2-4, the V gene TRBV30, with D hard to call. Trimming took off 3 bases at V and 7 bases at J, with 7 bases between the two ends. This CDR3 has 11 amino acids. The germline V gene has CDR1 GTSNPN and CDR2 SVGIG (reference sequence).

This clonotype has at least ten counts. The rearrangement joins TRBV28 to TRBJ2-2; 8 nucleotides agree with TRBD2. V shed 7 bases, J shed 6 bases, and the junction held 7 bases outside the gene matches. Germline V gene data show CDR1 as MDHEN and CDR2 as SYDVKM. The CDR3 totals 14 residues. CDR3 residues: CASTHGTRSGELFF. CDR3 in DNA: TGTGCCAGCACCCACGGGACTAGATCCGGGGAGCTGTTTTTT.

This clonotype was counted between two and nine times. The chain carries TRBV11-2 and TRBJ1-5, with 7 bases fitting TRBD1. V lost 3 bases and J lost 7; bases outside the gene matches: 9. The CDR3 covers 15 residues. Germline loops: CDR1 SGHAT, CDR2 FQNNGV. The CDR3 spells CASSFGGGGGQPQHF. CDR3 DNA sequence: TGTGCCAGCAGCTTCGGGGGAGGGGGCGGGCAGCCCCAGCATTTT.

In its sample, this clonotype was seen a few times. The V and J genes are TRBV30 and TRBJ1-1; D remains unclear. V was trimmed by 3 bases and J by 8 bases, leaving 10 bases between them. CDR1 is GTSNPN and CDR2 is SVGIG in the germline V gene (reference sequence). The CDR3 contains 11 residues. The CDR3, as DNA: TGTGCCTGGAGCGCCGTTGGCGAAGCTTTCTTT. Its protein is CAWSAVGEAFF. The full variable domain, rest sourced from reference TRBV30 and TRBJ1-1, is SQTIHQWPATLVQPVGSPLSLECTVEGTSNPNLYWYRQAAGRGLQLLFYSVGIGQISSEVPQNLSASRPQDRQFILSSKKLLLSDSGFYLCAWSAVGEAFFGQGTRLTVV.

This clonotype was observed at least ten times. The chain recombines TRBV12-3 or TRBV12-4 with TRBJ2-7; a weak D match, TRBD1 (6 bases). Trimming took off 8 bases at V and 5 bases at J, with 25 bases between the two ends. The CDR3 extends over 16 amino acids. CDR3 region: CASQGHLGLYSNEQYF. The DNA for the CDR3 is TGTGCCAGCCAGGGGCATTTGGGGCTTTATTCTAACGAGCAGTACTTC.

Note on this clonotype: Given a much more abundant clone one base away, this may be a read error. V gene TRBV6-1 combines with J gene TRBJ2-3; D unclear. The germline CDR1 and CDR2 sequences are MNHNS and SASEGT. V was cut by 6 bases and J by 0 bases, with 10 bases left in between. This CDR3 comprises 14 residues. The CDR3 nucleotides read TGTGCCAGCAGGATACAGAGAAGCACAGATACGCAGTATTTT. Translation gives CASRIQRSTDTQYF.

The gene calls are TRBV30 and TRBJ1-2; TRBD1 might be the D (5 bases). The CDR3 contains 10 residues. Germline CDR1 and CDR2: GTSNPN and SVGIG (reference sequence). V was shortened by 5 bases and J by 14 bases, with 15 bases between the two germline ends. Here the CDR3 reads CAWGGTITTF. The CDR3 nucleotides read TGTGCCTGGGGGGGGACTATCACGACCTTC. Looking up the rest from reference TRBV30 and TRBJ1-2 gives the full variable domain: SQTIHQWPATLVQPVGSPLSLECTVEGTSNPNLYWYRQAAGRGLQLLFYSVGIGQISSEVPQNLSASRPQDRQFILSSKKLLLSDSGFYLCAWGGTITTFGSGTRLTVV.

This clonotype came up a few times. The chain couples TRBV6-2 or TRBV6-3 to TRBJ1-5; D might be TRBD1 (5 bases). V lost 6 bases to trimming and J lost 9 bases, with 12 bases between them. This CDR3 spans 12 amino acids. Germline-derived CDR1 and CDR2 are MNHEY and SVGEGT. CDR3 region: CASSPSRGPQHF. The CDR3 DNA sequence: TGTGCCAGCAGCCCTTCGAGGGGGCCCCAGCATTTT.

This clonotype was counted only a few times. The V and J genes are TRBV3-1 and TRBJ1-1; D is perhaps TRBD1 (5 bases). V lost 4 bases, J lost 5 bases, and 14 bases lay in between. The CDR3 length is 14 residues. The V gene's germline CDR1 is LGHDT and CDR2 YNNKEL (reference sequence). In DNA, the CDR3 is TGTGCCAGCAGCCCAATCGGGGGGGGAACTGAAGCTTTCTTT. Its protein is CASSPIGGGTEAFF. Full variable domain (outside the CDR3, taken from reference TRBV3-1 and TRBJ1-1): DTAVSQTPKYLVTQMGNDKSIKCEQNLGHDTMYWYKQDSKKFLKIMFSYNNKELIINETVPNRFSPKSPDKAHLNLHINSLELGDSAVYFCASSPIGGGTEAFFGQGTRLTVV.

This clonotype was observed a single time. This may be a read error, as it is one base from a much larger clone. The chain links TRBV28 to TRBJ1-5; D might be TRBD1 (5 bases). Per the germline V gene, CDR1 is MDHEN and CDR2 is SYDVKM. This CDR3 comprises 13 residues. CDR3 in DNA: TGTACCAGCAGTTTACCGGGGGGTCAGCCCCAGCATTTT. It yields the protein CTSSLPGGQPQHF.

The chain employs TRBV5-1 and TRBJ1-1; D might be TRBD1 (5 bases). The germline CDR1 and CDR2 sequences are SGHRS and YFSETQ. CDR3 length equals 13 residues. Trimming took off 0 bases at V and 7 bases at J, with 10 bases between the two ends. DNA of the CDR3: TGCGCCAGCAGCTTGGCGGGGGGACTTGAAGCTTTCTTT. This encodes CASSLAGGLEAFF.

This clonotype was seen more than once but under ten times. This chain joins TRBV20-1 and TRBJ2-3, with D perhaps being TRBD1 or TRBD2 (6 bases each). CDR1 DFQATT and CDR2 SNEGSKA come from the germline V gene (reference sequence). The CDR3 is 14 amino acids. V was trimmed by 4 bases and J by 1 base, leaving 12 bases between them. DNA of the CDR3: TGCAGTGCTAAAAGGGGGGAGGGCACAGATACGCAGTATTTT. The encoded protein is CSAKRGEGTDTQYF.

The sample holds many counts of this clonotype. The CDR3 DNA follows: TGTGCCAGCAGTTTACTCCAGATACAAGAGACCCAGTACTTC. This sequence encodes CASSLLQIQETQYF. The chain combines TRBV28 with TRBJ2-5; no clear D. The germline V gene encodes CDR1 MDHEN and CDR2 SYDVKM. V was shortened by 2 bases and J by 2 bases, with 9 bases between the two germline ends. CDR3 length equals 14 residues.

CDR3 DNA sequence: TGCAGCGTCGGGGGGGGAGGCATTTATGGCTACACCTTC. Protein: CSVGGGGIYGYTF. This chain connects TRBV29-1 to TRBJ1-2; possible D gene TRBD1, 5 bases. V was clipped by 6 bases and J by 5 bases, with 16 bases between them. Germline CDR1 and CDR2: SQVTM and ANQGSEA. This CDR3 is 13 amino acids long.

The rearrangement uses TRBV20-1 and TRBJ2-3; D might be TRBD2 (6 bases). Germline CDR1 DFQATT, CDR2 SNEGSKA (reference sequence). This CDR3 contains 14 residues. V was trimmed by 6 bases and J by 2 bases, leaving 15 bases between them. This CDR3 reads CSARDWIYTDTQYF. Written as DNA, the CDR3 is TGCAGTGCCAGGGACTGGATTTACACAGATACGCAGTATTTT.

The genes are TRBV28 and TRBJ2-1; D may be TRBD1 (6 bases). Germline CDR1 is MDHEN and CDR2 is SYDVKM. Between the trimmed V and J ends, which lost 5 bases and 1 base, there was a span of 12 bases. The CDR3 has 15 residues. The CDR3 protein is CASSEQGWSYNEQFF. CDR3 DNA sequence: TGTGCCAGCAGTGAGCAGGGGTGGTCCTACAATGAGCAGTTCTTC. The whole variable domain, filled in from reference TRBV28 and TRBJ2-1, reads DVKVTQSSRYLVKRTGEKVFLECVQDMDHENMFWYRQDPGLGLRLIYFSYDVKMKEKGDIPEGYSVSREKKERFSLILESASTNQTSMYLCASSEQGWSYNEQFFGPGTRLTVL.

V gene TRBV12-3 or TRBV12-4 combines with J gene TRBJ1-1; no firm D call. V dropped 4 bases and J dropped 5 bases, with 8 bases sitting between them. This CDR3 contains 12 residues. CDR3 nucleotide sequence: TGTGCCAGCAGTTCCAAGAGGACTGAAGCTTTCTTT. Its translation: CASSSKRTEAFF.

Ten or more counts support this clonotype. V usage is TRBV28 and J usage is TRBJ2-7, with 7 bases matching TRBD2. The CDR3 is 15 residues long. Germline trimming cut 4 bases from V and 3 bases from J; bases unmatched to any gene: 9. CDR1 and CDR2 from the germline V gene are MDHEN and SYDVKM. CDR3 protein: CASSSLSGGFYEQYF. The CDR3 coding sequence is TGTGCCAGCAGTTCGCTTTCGGGAGGATTCTACGAGCAGTACTTC.